This T cell receptor (beta chain) appears in the sequencing data of a study of cytomegalovirus exposure and HLA in healthy donors. Generated by immunoSEQ multiplex PCR, the TCRdb table keeps only in-frame clones and is missing some. The data contain around 190,000 clones, roughly 88% of them seen just once; the ten biggest clones take up over 1.1%. The CDR3 has 14 residues. Trimming removed 8 bases from V and 4 bases from J; junction bases left unmatched: 6. The germline V gene has CDR1 SGHTA and CDR2 FQGNSA. The receptor comes from a woman younger than 30 in good health and CMV-seronegative. The V call is TRBV7-2, the J call TRBJ2-3; 10 bases are shared with TRBD2. Sequenced material: PBMCs. The CDR3 reads CASGSGGAADTQYF. In nucleotides, the CDR3 is TGTGCCAGCGGAAGCGGGGGGGCGGCAGATACGCAGTATTTT.